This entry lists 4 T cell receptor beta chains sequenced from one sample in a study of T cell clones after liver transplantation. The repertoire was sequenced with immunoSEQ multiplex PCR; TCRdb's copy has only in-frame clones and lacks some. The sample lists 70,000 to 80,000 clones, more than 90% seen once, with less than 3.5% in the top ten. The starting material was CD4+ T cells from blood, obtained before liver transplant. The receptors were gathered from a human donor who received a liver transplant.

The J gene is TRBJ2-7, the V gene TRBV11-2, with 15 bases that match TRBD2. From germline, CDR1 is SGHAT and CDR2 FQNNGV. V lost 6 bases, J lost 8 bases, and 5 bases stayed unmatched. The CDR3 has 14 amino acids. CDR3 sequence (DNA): TGTGCCAGCAGGGGACTAGCGGGAGGTTTTCAGCAGTACTTC. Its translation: CASRGLAGGFQQYF.

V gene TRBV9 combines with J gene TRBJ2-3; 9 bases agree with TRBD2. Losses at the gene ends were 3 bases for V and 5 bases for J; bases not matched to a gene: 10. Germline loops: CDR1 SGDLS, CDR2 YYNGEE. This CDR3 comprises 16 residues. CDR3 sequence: CASSALQGLAEDTQYF. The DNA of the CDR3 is TGTGCCAGCAGCGCTCTACAGGGACTAGCTGAAGATACGCAGTATTTT. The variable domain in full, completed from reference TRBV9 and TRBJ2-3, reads DSGVTQTPKHLITATGQRVTLRCSPRSGDLSVYWYQQSLDQGLQFLIQYYNGEERAKGNILERFSAQQFPDLHSELNLSSLELGDSALYFCASSALQGLAEDTQYFGPGTRLTVL.

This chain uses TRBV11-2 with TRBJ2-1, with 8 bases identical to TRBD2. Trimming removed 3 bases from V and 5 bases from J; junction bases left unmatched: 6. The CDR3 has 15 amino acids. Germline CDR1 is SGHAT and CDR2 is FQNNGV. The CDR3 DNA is TGTGCCAGCAGCTTCGGCGGGAGGCCCGACAATGAGCAGTTCTTC. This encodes CASSFGGRPDNEQFF.

Written as DNA, the CDR3 is TGTGCCAGCAGTTCAGGTTCTAGCGGCAGCTCCTACGAGCAGTACTTC. Protein product: CASSSGSSGSSYEQYF. The rearrangement uses TRBV7-9 and TRBJ2-7; TRBD2 matches 7 bases. Germline CDR1 reads SEHNR; CDR2 reads FQNEAQ (reference sequence). The trim removed 6 bases at V and 0 bases at J, leaving 11 bases unmatched. This CDR3 spans 16 amino acids.